Presented here are 21 T cell receptor beta chains from one specimen sequenced in a study of T-cell reconstitution after alpha-beta-depleted transplantation in children. Molecular barcoding with unique molecular identifiers was used for the TCRbeta library. Each CDR3 protein is one row after TCRdb ran MiXCR on the PCR reads. The table has about 980,000 distinct CDR3 sequences, around 30% seen once. This specimen consisted of PBMCs, mostly from graft donor cells, obtained 360 days after TCRalphabeta/CD19-depleted stem cell transplant. The receptors were gathered from a boy under two years old who had a stem cell transplant for SCID, so the T cells may come from the graft donor.

This clonotype has a handful of counts. The chain carries TRBV6-5 and TRBJ2-4; D is unclear. Trimming shortened V by 0 bases and J by 2 bases, and 8 bases separated the two germline ends. This CDR3 region has 15 residues. CDR1 is MNHEY and CDR2 is SVGAGI in the germline V gene. The CDR3 loop reads CASSYSLGTKNIQYF. The CDR3 region has the DNA TGTGCCAGCAGTTACTCGCTCGGAACCAAAAACATTCAGTACTTC.

The chain employs TRBV28 and TRBJ2-4; TRBD1 matches at 10 bases. After removal of 6 bases from V and 10 bases from J, the junction contained 9 bases not matched to a gene. The CDR3 contains 14 residues. Germline CDR1 and CDR2: MDHEN and SYDVKM. The CDR3: CASRYDRGQVIQYF. The CDR3 nucleotides read TGTGCCAGCAGATATGACAGGGGGCAAGTAATTCAGTACTTC.

This chain uses TRBV5-6 with TRBJ1-1, with 7 bases that match TRBD1. The CDR3 has 15 amino acids. The V gene end was trimmed by 4 bases and the J gene end by 4 bases; junction bases not matched to a gene: 10. CDR1 is SGHDT, CDR2 YYEEEE, per germline. CDR3 residues: CASSARHPGGTEAFF. The CDR3 coding sequence is TGTGCCAGCAGCGCCCGACACCCAGGGGGCACTGAAGCTTTCTTT.

The chain links TRBV6-2 or TRBV6-3 to TRBJ2-1; 9 bases line up with TRBD2. This CDR3 contains 14 residues. The germline CDR1 and CDR2 sequences are MNHEY and SVGEGT. The ends lost 8 bases at V and 2 bases at J; junction bases unmatched: 4. The CDR3 sequence is CASERGAAYNEQFF. For the CDR3, the DNA is TGTGCCAGCGAGCGGGGGGCCGCCTACAATGAGCAGTTCTTC.

This clonotype has a handful of counts. This chain links TRBV7-9 with TRBJ2-5; maybe TRBD2 (6 bases). Trimming left V 5 bases short and J 4 bases short, with 17 bases between. The CDR3 is 15 amino acids. Germline CDR1 SEHNR, CDR2 FQNEAQ (reference sequence). The CDR3 coding sequence is TGTGCCAGCAGCCCTGCGGTGGGGGGAGGAGAGACCCAGTACTTC. Its protein is CASSPAVGGGETQYF.

The V and J genes are TRBV28 and TRBJ2-1; 12 bases are shared with TRBD1. The junction had 9 bases not matched to a gene; V was cut back by 3 bases and J by 9 bases. This CDR3 is built from 16 residues. Germline V gene lookup returns CDR1 MDHEN and CDR2 SYDVKM. In nucleotides, the CDR3 is TGTGCCAGCAGTTTCCGTAGGGGACAGGGGGCCAGTGAGCAGTTCTTC. It yields the protein CASSFRRGQGASEQFF.

The chain joins TRBV5-1 to TRBJ2-1; TRBD1 agrees at 7 bases. The germline gives CDR1 SGHRS, CDR2 YFSETQ. This CDR3 spans 14 amino acids. The J segment lost 8 bases and the V segment lost 0 bases, leaving 5 bases of the junction unmatched. CDR3 in DNA: TGCGCCAGCAGCTTGGACAGGGGCCCCGATGAGCAGTTCTTC. Amino acids: CASSLDRGPDEQFF.

This clonotype has only a few counts. The CDR3: CASSLAVRERQNIQYF. CDR3 in DNA: TGTGCCAGCAGCTTAGCGGTCAGGGAGCGCCAAAACATTCAGTACTTC. The chain combines TRBV11-2 with TRBJ2-4; D possibly matches TRBD1 or TRBD2 (5 bases each). Per the germline V gene, CDR1 is SGHAT and CDR2 is FQNNGV. V lost 1 base, J lost 5 bases, and 15 bases lay in between. There are 16 residues in the CDR3.

The table lists this clonotype with a few counts. The V gene is TRBV7-9, the J gene TRBJ2-2; D perhaps matches TRBD2 (7 bases). Germline-derived CDR1 and CDR2 are SEHNR and FQNEAQ (reference sequence). The CDR3 is made up of 16 amino acids. The ends were cut back, 2 bases at V and 1 base at J, with 11 bases in the middle. The CDR3: CASSLTRGGNTGELFF. DNA for the CDR3: TGTGCCAGCAGCTTAACGAGGGGGGGGAACACCGGGGAGCTGTTTTTT.

This clonotype has a count of ten or more. The chain links TRBV12-3 or TRBV12-4 to TRBJ2-4; unclear D gene. Trimming stripped 2 bases from V and 0 bases from J, with 8 bases between. The CDR3 spans 15 residues. CDR3 region: CASSLSGLAKNIQYF. The DNA for the CDR3 is TGTGCCAGCAGTTTATCCGGGCTAGCCAAAAACATTCAGTACTTC.

Many counts were recorded for this clonotype. The chain recombines TRBV28 with TRBJ2-2; D gene unclear. The V gene's germline CDR1 is MDHEN and CDR2 SYDVKM. The V end was cut by 3 bases, the J end by 5 bases, with 13 bases between. The CDR3 totals 15 residues. The CDR3 spells CASSFGQIMTGELFF. CDR3 nucleotides: TGTGCCAGCAGTTTTGGGCAGATCATGACCGGGGAGCTGTTTTTT.

The chain links TRBV5-6 to TRBJ2-5; D remains unclear. This CDR3 has 14 amino acids. V shed 0 bases and J shed 1 base, with 7 bases lying between them. Germline CDR1 reads SGHDT; CDR2 reads YYEEEE. CDR3 residues: CASSLVDVQETQYF. Written as DNA, the CDR3 is TGTGCCAGCAGCTTGGTTGATGTCCAAGAGACCCAGTACTTC.

The V and J genes are TRBV7-2 and TRBJ1-3; D gene unclear. The CDR3 has 12 residues. The germline CDR1 and CDR2 sequences are SGHTA and FQGNSA. V was trimmed by 3 bases and J by 7 bases, leaving 7 bases between them. The CDR3 loop reads CASSFLGNTIYF. The CDR3 DNA follows: TGTGCCAGCAGCTTCTTAGGGAACACCATATATTTT.

The genes are TRBV27 and TRBJ2-1; 8 bases fit TRBD2. CDR3 size: 16 residues. Germline lookup yields CDR1 MNHEY and CDR2 SMNVEV (reference sequence). The V gene end was trimmed by 7 bases and the J gene end by 0 bases; junction bases not matched to a gene: 8. CDR3 amino acids: CASMRAGGGSYNEQFF. CDR3 DNA: TGTGCCAGCATGAGGGCCGGGGGGGGCTCCTACAATGAGCAGTTCTTC.

The sample holds a few counts of this clonotype. This chain uses TRBV24-1 with TRBJ2-1, with D possibly being TRBD1 (6 bases). Looked up from germline, CDR1 is KGHDR and CDR2 is SFDVKD. CDR3 length: 17 residues. V was trimmed by 3 bases and J by 3 bases, leaving 17 bases between them. The CDR3 DNA reads as TGTGCCACCAGTGATGACCCCGCAGGGGCCTACTACAATGAGCAGTTCTTC. This encodes CATSDDPAGAYYNEQFF.

CDR3 bases: TGCGCCAGCAGCCAAGATATCGCGGTCGGTAGGGCCAAAAACATTCAGTACTTC. It encodes CASSQDIAVGRAKNIQYF. The J gene is TRBJ2-4, the V gene TRBV4-3; D gene uncertain. Germline V lookup: CDR1 LGHNA, CDR2 YSLEER. The CDR3 loop spans 18 amino acids. Trimming shortened V by 0 bases and J by 1 base, and 16 bases separated the two germline ends.

This clonotype appeared a few times. This chain uses TRBV29-1 with TRBJ2-7, with D possibly matching TRBD1 (6 bases). This CDR3 contains 11 residues. Trimming shortened V by 6 bases and J by 2 bases, and 8 bases separated the two germline ends. The germline CDR1 and CDR2 sequences are SQVTM and ANQGSEA. This CDR3 is CSVRDTYEQYF. The CDR3 DNA follows: TGCAGCGTCCGGGACACCTACGAGCAGTACTTC.

Points on this clonotype: The conserved phenylalanine or tryptophan normally closing the CDR3 is absent here, so this likely arose from a read error. The chain employs TRBV7-9 and TRBJ2-3; D could derive from TRBD1 or TRBD2 (6 bases each). This CDR3 has 14 amino acids. The germline V and J ends were trimmed by 8 bases and 6 bases, with 18 bases remaining between them. Germline CDR1 and CDR2: SEHNR and FQNEAQ (reference sequence). CDR3 sequence: CASRRWGASDTQYS. CDR3 coding DNA: TGTGCCAGCCGCCGGTGGGGGGCGTCGGATACGCAGTATTCT.

The rearrangement uses TRBV11-1 and TRBJ2-7, with D uncertain. Germline CDR1 SGHAT, CDR2 FQDESV (reference sequence). The CDR3 is made up of 16 amino acids. Trimming stripped 6 bases from V and 1 base from J, with 19 bases between. CDR3 residues: CASRLVPSSTSYEQYF. Written as DNA, the CDR3 is TGTGCCAGCAGGCTGGTCCCATCCTCCACTTCCTACGAGCAGTACTTC.

This clonotype has just a few counts. The chain has TRBV5-1 and TRBJ2-5; D call uncertain. Germline values: CDR1 SGHRS, CDR2 YFSETQ. CDR3 size: 14 residues. Trimming pared 0 bases from V and 0 bases from J, leaving 6 bases between. This chain's CDR3 is CASSLDYYQETQYF. The CDR3 bases are TGCGCCAGCAGCTTGGACTATTACCAAGAGACCCAGTACTTC.

The chain couples TRBV3-1 to TRBJ2-5, with TRBD2 identical over 11 bases. The CDR3 has 18 amino acids. The germline gives CDR1 LGHDT, CDR2 YNNKEL (reference sequence). With 1 base clipped from V and 4 bases from J, the junction kept 11 bases outside the gene matches. The CDR3 loop is CASSQGLLAGAGGETQYF. In DNA form, the CDR3 reads TGTGCCAGCAGCCAAGGACTACTAGCGGGGGCCGGAGGAGAGACCCAGTACTTC.